The sequence of this T cell receptor (beta chain) was determined in a study of T cell responses to AZD1222 COVID-19 vaccine. Using immunoSEQ multiplex PCR, the repertoire was profiled, and TCRdb retains in-frame clones only, with some absent. Altogether around 140,000 clones are present, approximately 91% being singletons, with the ten largest covering 1.5% to 2%. Deletions cut 10 bases from V and 7 bases from J, with 22 bases between. Germline CDR1 is ENHRY and CDR2 is SYGVKD. The CDR3 covers 15 residues. This TCR derives from an adult in good health. The chain combines TRBV10-3 with TRBJ2-2, with D perhaps TRBD2 (5 bases). Source: peripheral blood, taken on day 0 of AZD1222 vaccination. The CDR3 reads CATKAEDGSVGELFF. CDR3 DNA: TGTGCCACCAAAGCGGAGGACGGAAGCGTCGGGGAGCTGTTTTTT.